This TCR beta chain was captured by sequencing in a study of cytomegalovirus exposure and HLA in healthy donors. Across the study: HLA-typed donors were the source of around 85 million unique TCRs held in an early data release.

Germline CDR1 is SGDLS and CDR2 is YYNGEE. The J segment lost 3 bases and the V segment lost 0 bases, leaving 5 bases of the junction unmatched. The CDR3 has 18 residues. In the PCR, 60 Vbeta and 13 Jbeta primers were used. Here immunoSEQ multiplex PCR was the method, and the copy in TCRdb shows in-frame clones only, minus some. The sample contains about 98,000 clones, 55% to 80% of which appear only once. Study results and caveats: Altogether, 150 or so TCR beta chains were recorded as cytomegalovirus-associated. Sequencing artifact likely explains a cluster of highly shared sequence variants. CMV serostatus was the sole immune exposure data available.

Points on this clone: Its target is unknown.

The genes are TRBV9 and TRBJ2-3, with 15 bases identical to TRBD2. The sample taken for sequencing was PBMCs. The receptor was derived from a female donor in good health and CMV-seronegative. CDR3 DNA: TGTGCCAGCAGCGTAGAGGGGACTAGCGGGAGGAGGACAGATACGCAGTATTTT. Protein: CASSVEGTSGRRTDTQYF.